This T cell receptor beta chain was documented in a study of cytomegalovirus exposure and HLA in healthy donors. Study summary: One earlier analysis, a look at 150 million to 200 million T cells, found 117 million unique TCR beta sequences.

A multiplex PCR was run with 60 Vbeta primers and 13 Jbeta primers. The assay was immunoSEQ multiplex PCR, and TCRdb's table has in-frame clones only and misses some. This table holds about 74,000 clones. With 7 bases removed from V and 3 bases from J, the gap between germline ends came to 18 bases. The V gene's germline CDR1 is SGHVS and CDR2 FQNEAQ. This CDR3 spans 15 amino acids. The clonotype originates from a female donor in good health and CMV-seropositive. The rearrangement links TRBV7-8 to TRBJ1-2; D is ambiguous. What was sequenced was PBMCs. The DNA for the CDR3 is TGTGCCAGCACCATAGGATACAGTGACGACTATGGCTACACCTTC. Translating gives CASTIGYSDDYGYTF.